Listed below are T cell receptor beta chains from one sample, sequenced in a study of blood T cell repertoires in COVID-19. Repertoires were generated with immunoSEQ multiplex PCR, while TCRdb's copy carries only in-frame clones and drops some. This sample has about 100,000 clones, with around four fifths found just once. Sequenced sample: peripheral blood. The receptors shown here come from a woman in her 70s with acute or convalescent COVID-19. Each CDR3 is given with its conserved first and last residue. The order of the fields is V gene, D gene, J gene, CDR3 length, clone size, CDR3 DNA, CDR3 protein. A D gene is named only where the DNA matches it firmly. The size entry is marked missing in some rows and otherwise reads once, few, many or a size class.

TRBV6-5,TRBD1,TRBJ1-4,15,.,TGTGCCACCTCTTATCTTGGGACAGGGGAGGAAAAACTGTTTTTT,CATSYLGTGEEKLFF
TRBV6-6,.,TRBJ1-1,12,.,TGTGCCAGCAGTTACCCCGACACTGAAGCTTTCTTT,CASSYPDTEAFF
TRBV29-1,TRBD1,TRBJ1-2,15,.,TGCAGCGTTGGCCGCGGACAGGGAGCTAACTATGGCTACACCTTC,CSVGRGQGANYGYTF
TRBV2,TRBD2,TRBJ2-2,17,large,TGTGCCAGCAGTGAAAGACTAGCGGGGGGATTCGCCGGGGAGCTGTTTTTT,CASSERLAGGFAGELFF
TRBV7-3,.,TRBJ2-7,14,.,TGTGCCAGCAGCTCAGGGACATTTCCCTACGAGCAGTACTTC,CASSSGTFPYEQYF
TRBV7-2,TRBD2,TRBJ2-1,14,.,TGTGCCAGCAGCTCAGGACTAGCGGGGGACAAGCAGTTCTTC,CASSSGLAGDKQFF
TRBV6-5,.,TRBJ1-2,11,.,TGTGCCAGCAGTTATGAGGGTGGCTACACCTTC,CASSYEGGYTF
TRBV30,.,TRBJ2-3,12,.,TGTGCCTGGAGTGAGGGGGCAGATACGCAGTATTTT,CAWSEGADTQYF
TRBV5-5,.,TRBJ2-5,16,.,TGTGCCAGCAGCTTGGAGTCGGTACAGGTACAAGAGACCCAGTACTTC,CASSLESVQVQETQYF
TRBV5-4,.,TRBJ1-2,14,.,TGTGCCAGCAGCTTATCCAGGGATAACTATGGCTACACCTTC,CASSLSRDNYGYTF
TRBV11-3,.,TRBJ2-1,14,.,TGTGCCAGCAGCTTGGGGGGGCCGGGGAATGAGCAGTTCTTC,CASSLGGPGNEQFF
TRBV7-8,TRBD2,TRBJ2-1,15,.,TGTGCCAGCAGACCTACTAGCGGCTCCTACAATGAGCAGTTCTTC,CASRPTSGSYNEQFF
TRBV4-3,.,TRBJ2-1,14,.,TGCGCCAGCAGCCAAGAGAACAGATACAATGAGCAGTTCTTC,CASSQENRYNEQFF
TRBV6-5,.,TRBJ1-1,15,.,TGTGCCAGCAGTTTACTACGGGGCGGAGGGACTGAAGCTTTCTTT,CASSLLRGGGTEAFF
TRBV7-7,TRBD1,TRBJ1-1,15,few,TGTGCCAGCAGCTTGATCACAGGGGCGAACACTGAAGCTTTCTTT,CASSLITGANTEAFF
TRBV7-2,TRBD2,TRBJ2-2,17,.,TGTGCCAGCAGCTTAGCTGGTAGCGGGGTGAACACCGGGGAGCTGTTTTTT,CASSLAGSGVNTGELFF
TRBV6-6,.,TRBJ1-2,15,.,TGTGCCAGCAGTTACGGGAGAGAATCTAACTATGGCTACACCTTC,CASSYGRESNYGYTF
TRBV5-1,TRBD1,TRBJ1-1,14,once,TGCGCCAGCAGCCCGACAGGGGCTCACAGAGAAGCTTTCTTT,CASSPTGAHREAFF
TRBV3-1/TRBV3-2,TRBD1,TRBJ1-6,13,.,TGTGCCAGCAGCGGACAGGGGAATTCACCCCTCCACTTT,CASSGQGNSPLHF
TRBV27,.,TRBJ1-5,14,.,TGTGCCAGCAGTGCAAGCAGGGGAAATCAGCCCCAGCATTTT,CASSASRGNQPQHF
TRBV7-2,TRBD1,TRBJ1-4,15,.,TGTGCCAGCAGCTCCCAGGGGGCGTCTAATGAAAAACTGTTTTTT,CASSSQGASNEKLFF
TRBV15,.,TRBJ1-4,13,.,TGTGCCACCAGCAACGGTCCAAATGAAAAACTGTTTTTT,CATSNGPNEKLFF
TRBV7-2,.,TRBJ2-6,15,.,TGTGCCAGCAGCCCAATGGGGCCTGGGGCCAACGTCCTGACTTTC,CASSPMGPGANVLTF
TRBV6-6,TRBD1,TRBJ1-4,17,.,TGTGCCAGCAGTCACCCACAGGGGGCAGAGACTAATGAAAAACTGTTTTTT,CASSHPQGAETNEKLFF
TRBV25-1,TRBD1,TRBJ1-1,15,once,TGTGCCACCCAACCGACCGGGACAGAGAACACTGAAGCTTTCTTT,CATQPTGTENTEAFF
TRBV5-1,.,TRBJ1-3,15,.,TGCGCCAGCAGCTTACAGGGAATCGGTGGAAACACCATATATTTT,CASSLQGIGGNTIYF
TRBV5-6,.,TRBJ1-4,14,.,TGTGCCAGCAGCTTGCAGGTTGGTTCGGAAAAACTGTTTTTT,CASSLQVGSEKLFF
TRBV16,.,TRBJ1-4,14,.,TGTGCCAGCAGTATTACTACGTCTAATGAAAAACTGTTTTTT,CASSITTSNEKLFF
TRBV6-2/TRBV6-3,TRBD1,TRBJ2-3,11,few,TGTGCCAGCAGTCGAGACAGGGCCGAGTATTTT,CASSRDRAEYF
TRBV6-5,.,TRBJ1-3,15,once,TGTGCCAGCAGAGCCGGGACACTAGACCGAAACACCATATATTTT,CASRAGTLDRNTIYF
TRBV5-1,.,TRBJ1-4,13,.,TGCGCCGTCAAAGAGCCACCTAATGAAAAACTGTTTTTT,CAVKEPPNEKLFF
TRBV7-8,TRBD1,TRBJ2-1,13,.,TGTGCCAGCAGCCCAGCAGGGGGAAATGAGCAGTTCTTC,CASSPAGGNEQFF
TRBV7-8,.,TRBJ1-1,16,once,TGTGCCAGCAGCCACCCGTCGACTACCATGAACACTGAAGCTTTCTTT,CASSHPSTTMNTEAFF
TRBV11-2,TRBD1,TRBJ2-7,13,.,TGTGCCAGCAGGCGGACAGGGTCCTACGAGCAGTACTTC,CASRRTGSYEQYF
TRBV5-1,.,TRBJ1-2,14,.,TGCGCCAGCAGCCCTGAACAAGCTAACTATGGCTACACCTTC,CASSPEQANYGYTF
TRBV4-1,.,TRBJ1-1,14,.,TGCGCCAGCAGACTCTCTACAGGAACCTCCCAAGCTTTCTTT,CASRLSTGTSQAFF
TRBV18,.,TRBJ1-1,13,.,TGTGCCAGCTCAGCCGAGGGTACAAATGAAGCTTTCTTT,CASSAEGTNEAFF
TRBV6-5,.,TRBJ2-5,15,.,TGTGCCAGCAGTTTGGACTGGCTGGGTATGGAGACCCAGTACTTC,CASSLDWLGMETQYF
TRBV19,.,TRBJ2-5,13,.,TGTGCCAGTAGTATCGTCAGAGGGGAGACCCAGTACTTC,CASSIVRGETQYF
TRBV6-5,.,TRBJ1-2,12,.,TGTGCCAGCAGTTACGGAGGGCAAGGCTACACCTTC,CASSYGGQGYTF
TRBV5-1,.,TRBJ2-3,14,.,TGCGCCAGCAGCCCGGGACTTAGCACAGATACGCAGTATTTT,CASSPGLSTDTQYF
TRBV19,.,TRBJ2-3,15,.,TGTGCCAGTAGACAGGGAGGGGGATCCACAGATACGCAGTATTTT,CASRQGGGSTDTQYF
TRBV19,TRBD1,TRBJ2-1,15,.,TGTGCCAGTAACTCCTTCCGGGACAGGGCGAATGAGCAGTTCTTC,CASNSFRDRANEQFF
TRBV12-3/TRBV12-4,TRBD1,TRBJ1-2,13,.,TGTGCCAGCAGTTCCGGGACAGCTTATGGCTACACCTTC,CASSSGTAYGYTF
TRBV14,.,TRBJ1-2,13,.,TGTGCCAGCAGCCAACCCAGCGGGGGTGGCTACACCTTC,CASSQPSGGGYTF